The present entry profiles one TCR beta chain with its context. The data belong to a study of shared clonotypes between healthy human individuals. Clones were sequenced by immunoSEQ multiplex PCR, and TCRdb holds only the in-frame ones, with some missing. Seen here are about 1 million clones, 75% observed once, and the top ten hold roughly 1.5%. The sequence came from a young man in good health. The sequenced sample consisted of memory CD4+ T cells sorted from blood. Subset defined: CD45RA-negative fraction.

CDR3 region: CASSPKEGGTNTGELFF. The CDR3 DNA follows: TGTGCCAGCAGCCCCAAGGAGGGCGGGACCAACACCGGGGAGCTGTTTTTT. V usage is TRBV7-9 and J usage is TRBJ2-2, with D tentatively TRBD2 (6 bases). V dropped 5 bases and J dropped 2 bases, with 18 bases sitting between them. This CDR3 is 17 amino acids long. CDR1 is SEHNR, CDR2 FQNEAQ, per germline (reference sequence).